Below are 2 T cell receptor beta chains sequenced from a single sample in a study of siplizumab effects on memory and regulatory T cells. The table came from immunoSEQ multiplex PCR; TCRdb's copy has only in-frame clones and leaves some out. This table holds fewer than 120,000 clones, roughly 92% found once. Sequencing input: CD4+ T cells sorted from blood. These receptors originate from a human donor in good health.

This chain uses TRBV5-1 with TRBJ1-1; no firm D call. CDR1 and CDR2 from the germline V gene are SGHRS and YFSETQ. V lost 0 bases and J 1 base, leaving 4 bases between the germline ends. The CDR3 is 13 residues long. CDR3 residues: CASSLESNTEAFF. CDR3 sequence (DNA): TGCGCCAGCAGCTTGGAGTCGAACACTGAAGCTTTCTTT.

This clone was seen once. This rearrangement joins TRBV19 to TRBJ2-2; 7 positions match TRBD2. This CDR3 has 14 amino acids. Trimming at V came to 4 bases and at J to 5 bases, leaving 4 bases not matched to a gene. Germline loops: CDR1 LNHDA, CDR2 SQIVND (reference sequence). CDR3 bases: TGTGCCAGTAGTACGCAGGGAGGGACCGGGGAGCTGTTTTTT. Translating gives CASSTQGGTGELFF.